One TCR beta chain is described in this entry. Its target is not known. Clones were sequenced by immunoSEQ multiplex PCR, and TCRdb holds only the in-frame ones, with some missing. The sample lists fewer than 25,000 clones, 80% to 95% seen once, with roughly 17% in the top ten. The sample comes from a study of chemoradiotherapy in HPV16-positive cancers. Study context: Candidate HPV-specific T-cell clones and common TCR motifs came from functional assays in two HPV16-positive patients. Findings of the study overall: Candidate HPV-specific clones and E7-related TCR motifs grew in tumor during treatment.

The source of this sequence is a human donor with HPV-associated anogenital cancer. This material consisted of blood, taken from a patient who underwent chemoradiotherapy.

The CDR3 here is CASSQGLHNEQFF. The CDR3 coding sequence is TGTGCCAGCAGCCAAGGACTACACAATGAGCAGTTCTTC. The chain recombines TRBV14 with TRBJ2-1; weak D call: TRBD2 (5 bases). There are 13 residues in the CDR3. Germline CDR1 and CDR2: SGHDN and FVKESK. V lost 1 base, J lost 5 bases, and 6 bases lay in between.